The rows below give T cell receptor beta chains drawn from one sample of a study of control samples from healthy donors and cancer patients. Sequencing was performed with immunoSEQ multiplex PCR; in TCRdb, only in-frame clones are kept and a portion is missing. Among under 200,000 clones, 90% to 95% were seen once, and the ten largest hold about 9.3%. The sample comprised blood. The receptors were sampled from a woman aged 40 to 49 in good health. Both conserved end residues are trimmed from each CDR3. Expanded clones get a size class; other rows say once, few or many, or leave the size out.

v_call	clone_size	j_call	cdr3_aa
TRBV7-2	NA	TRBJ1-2	ASSLEVGSGYT
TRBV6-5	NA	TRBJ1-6	ASSYVGNSPLH
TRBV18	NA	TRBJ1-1	ASSPPPGGTEAF
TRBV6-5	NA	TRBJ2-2	ATKTSGTGELF
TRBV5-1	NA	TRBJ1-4	ASSLGAGTNEKLF
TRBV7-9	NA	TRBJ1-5	ASSLADRVRGYNQPQH
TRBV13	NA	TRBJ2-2	ASSLDVNTGELF
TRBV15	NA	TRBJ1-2	ATSRDAFVLSYGYT
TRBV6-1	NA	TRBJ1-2	ASSEEQGAYGYT
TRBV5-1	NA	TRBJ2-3	ASSLAGSTDTQY
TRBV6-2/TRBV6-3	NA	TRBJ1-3	ASSPPGTAVNTIY
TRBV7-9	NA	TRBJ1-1	ASSFDPSAEAF
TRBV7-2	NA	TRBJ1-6	ASSLDGYNSPLH
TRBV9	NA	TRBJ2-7	ASSSTLGGLEQGEQY
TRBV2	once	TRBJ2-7	ASIRGRNEQY
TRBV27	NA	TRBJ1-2	ASSIRQGNYGYT
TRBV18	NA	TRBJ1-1	ASSPRAGDLDTEAF
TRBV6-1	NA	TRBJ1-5	ASSENTSRNQPQH
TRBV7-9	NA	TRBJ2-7	ASSLADGKEYEQY
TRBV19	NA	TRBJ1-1	ASSIDRGSEAF
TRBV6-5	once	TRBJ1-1	ASSPPTWGTEAF
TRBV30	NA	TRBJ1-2	AWSLEAPRGGYT
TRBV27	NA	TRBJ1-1	ASSLTGGVTEAF
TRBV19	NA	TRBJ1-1	ASSTTGGVTEAF
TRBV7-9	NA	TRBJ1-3	ASSRDRQSSGNTIY
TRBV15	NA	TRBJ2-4	ATSGQIITGNYIQY
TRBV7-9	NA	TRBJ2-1	ASSLNPNEQF